The rows below give T cell receptor beta chains drawn from one sample of a study of graft-versus-host responses after intestinal transplantation. The repertoire was sequenced with immunoSEQ multiplex PCR; TCRdb's copy has only in-frame clones and lacks some. The data contain tens of thousands of clones, roughly 91% of them singletons. These TCRs' antigens remain unknown. Sequencing was performed on unstimulated CD4+ T cells sorted from spleen or lymph node cells, taken before intestinal transplant. Receptors originate from a human donor who received an intestinal transplant. CDR3s leave out the opening cysteine and the closing phenylalanine or tryptophan. Size is stated for part of the rows, as once, few or many counts, or as a class when the clone is expanded.

abundance: -
v_gene: TRBV30
j_gene: TRBJ1-1
CDR3aa: AWSVLGANTEAF

abundance: once
v_gene: TRBV6-6
j_gene: TRBJ1-2
CDR3aa: ASSPGTGGYGYT

abundance: -
v_gene: TRBV6-5
j_gene: TRBJ1-1
CDR3aa: ASSQNKNTEAF

abundance: -
v_gene: TRBV7-2
j_gene: TRBJ1-2
CDR3aa: ASSLWGPGTGADYGYT

abundance: -
v_gene: TRBV15
j_gene: TRBJ2-3
CDR3aa: ATSRAADTQY

abundance: once
v_gene: TRBV15
j_gene: TRBJ2-5
CDR3aa: ATSRDLQETQY

abundance: -
v_gene: TRBV18
j_gene: TRBJ1-2
CDR3aa: ASSPSGTDYGYT

abundance: -
v_gene: TRBV6-5
j_gene: TRBJ1-1
CDR3aa: ATKTSRSFGPEAF

abundance: once
v_gene: TRBV10-2
j_gene: TRBJ2-3
CDR3aa: ASRLALRRTDTQY

abundance: -
v_gene: TRBV5-5
j_gene: TRBJ2-3
CDR3aa: ASSLSQSTDTQY

abundance: -
v_gene: TRBV13
j_gene: TRBJ1-3
CDR3aa: ASRLAKSFVGPGNTIY

abundance: -
v_gene: TRBV4-1
j_gene: TRBJ2-4
CDR3aa: ASSQEGSGPLSKNIQY

abundance: -
v_gene: TRBV5-4
j_gene: TRBJ1-6
CDR3aa: ASSLSGTAHSPLH

abundance: -
v_gene: TRBV6-5
j_gene: TRBJ1-1
CDR3aa: ASSYSTGGRGTEAF

abundance: -
v_gene: TRBV11-2
j_gene: TRBJ1-2
CDR3aa: ASSLVGTGYGYT

abundance: -
v_gene: TRBV6-5
j_gene: TRBJ1-5
CDR3aa: ASMSGDYQPQH

abundance: -
v_gene: TRBV27
j_gene: TRBJ2-7
CDR3aa: ASSVVGTAYEQY

abundance: -
v_gene: TRBV2
j_gene: TRBJ2-7
CDR3aa: ASSAGFDEQY

abundance: -
v_gene: TRBV6-5
j_gene: TRBJ1-2
CDR3aa: ASSYDGQDGYT

abundance: once
v_gene: TRBV7-9
j_gene: TRBJ2-2
CDR3aa: ASSLNSVGELF